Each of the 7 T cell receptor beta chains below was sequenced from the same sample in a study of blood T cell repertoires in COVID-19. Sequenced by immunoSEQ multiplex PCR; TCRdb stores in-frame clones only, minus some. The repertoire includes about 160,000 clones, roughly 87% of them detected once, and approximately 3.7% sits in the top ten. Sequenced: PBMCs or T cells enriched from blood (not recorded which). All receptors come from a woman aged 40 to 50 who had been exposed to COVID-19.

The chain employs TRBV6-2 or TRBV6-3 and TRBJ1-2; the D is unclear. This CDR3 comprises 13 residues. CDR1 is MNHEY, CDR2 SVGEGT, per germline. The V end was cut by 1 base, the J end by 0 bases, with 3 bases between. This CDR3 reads CASSYFTNYGYTF. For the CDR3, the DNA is TGTGCCAGCAGTTACTTTACTAACTATGGCTACACCTTC.

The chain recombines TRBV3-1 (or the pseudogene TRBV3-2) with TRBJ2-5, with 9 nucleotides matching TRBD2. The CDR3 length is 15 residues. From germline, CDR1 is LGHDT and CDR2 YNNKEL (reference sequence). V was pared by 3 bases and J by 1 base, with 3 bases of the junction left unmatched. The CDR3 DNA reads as TGTGCCAGCAGCCAGGGGGGACTAGCCCAAGAGACCCAGTACTTC. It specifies CASSQGGLAQETQYF.

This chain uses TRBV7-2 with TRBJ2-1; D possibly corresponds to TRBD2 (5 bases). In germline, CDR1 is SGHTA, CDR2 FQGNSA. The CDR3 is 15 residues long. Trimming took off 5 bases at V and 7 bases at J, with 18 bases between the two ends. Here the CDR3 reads CASSQGHVSGNEQFF. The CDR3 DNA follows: TGTGCCAGCAGCCAAGGCCACGTTTCGGGGAATGAGCAGTTCTTC.

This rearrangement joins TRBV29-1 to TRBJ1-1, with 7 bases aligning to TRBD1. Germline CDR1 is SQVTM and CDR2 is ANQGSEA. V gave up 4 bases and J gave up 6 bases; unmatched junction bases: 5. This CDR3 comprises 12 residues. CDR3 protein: CSVGTGTAEAFF. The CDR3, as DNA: TGCAGCGTTGGGACCGGGACAGCTGAAGCTTTCTTT.

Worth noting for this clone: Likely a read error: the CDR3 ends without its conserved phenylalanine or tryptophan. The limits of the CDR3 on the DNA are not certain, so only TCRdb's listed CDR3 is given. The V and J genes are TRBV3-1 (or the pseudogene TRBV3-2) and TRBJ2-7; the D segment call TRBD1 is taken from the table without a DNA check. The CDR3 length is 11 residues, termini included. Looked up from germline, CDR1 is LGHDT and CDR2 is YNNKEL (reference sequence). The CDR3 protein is CASTLRGDRNS.

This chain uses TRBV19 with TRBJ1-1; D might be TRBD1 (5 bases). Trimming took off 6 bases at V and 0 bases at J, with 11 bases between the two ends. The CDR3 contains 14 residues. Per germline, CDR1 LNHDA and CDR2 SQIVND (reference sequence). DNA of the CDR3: TGTGCCAGTAGCGATACAGGCGTGAACACTGAAGCTTTCTTT. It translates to CASSDTGVNTEAFF.

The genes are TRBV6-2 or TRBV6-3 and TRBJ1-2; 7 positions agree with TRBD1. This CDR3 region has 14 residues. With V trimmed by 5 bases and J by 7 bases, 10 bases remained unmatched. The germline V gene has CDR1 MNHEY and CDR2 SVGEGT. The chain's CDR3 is CASSPPGQLPGYTF. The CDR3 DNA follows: TGTGCCAGCAGTCCCCCGGGACAGCTCCCTGGCTACACCTTC.